The sequence of this T cell receptor beta chain was determined in a study of blood T cell repertoires in COVID-19 (dated by TCRdb to 2018 to 2020). Regarding the research as a whole: The collaborator samples originated in the United States, Italy and Spain and spanned the acute and convalescent phases of COVID-19. The material from the prospective study consisted of cDNA or gDNA derived from T cells, B-cell-depleted T cells, or PBMCs. Deeply sampled blood TCRbeta repertoires from subjects exposed to, actively infected with, or recovered from COVID-19 were included in the dataset. The repertoires were released in a freely available public database intended as a resource for research on the immune response to SARS-CoV-2. The samples were drawn from the first 160 participants of the ongoing ImmuneRACE study and from 950 to 1,500 subjects provided by 6 global collaborators. Nearly every sample came with metadata listing a de-identified subject ID, COVID-19 status, age in years and sex. HLA class I and class II types, where available, came from metadata supplied by the sample provider rather than from assay-based typing. Overall results and qualifications from the work: The amount of clinical and demographic metadata varied by source and participant and was provided uncurated.

The immunoSEQ Assay, a bias-controlled multiplex PCR, was used to amplify TCRbeta CDR3 regions from genomic DNA. The original pipeline was this. Within the assay, amplification of reference gene primers was used to estimate how many nucleated cells each sample contained. To quantify the absolute abundance of each unique TCRbeta CDR3 rearrangement, sequence reads were collapsed and filtered. For each sample, productive Simpson clonality was calculated as the square root of Simpson's diversity index across productive rearrangements. In TCRdb, the immuneACCESS table is reduced to in-frame sequences with V and J assigned. These tables do not hold every clone; where another copy was compared, an unresolved V gene accounts for under half, and the others remain unexplained. The D gene and trimming were derived from the DNA, and the V and J assignments and clone size from that table. A total of fewer than 250,000 clones appear in this sample, about 88% of them only once. The ten largest clones capture 6.2% of the sample.

Turning to this clone: Its antigen is unknown. Base qualities are not provided; no much larger clone lies one nucleotide away.

A second Seattle source provided samples from volunteer blood donors who had recovered from COVID-19. Whole blood was collected in K2EDTA tubes by collaborating institutions according to the institutions' own protocols. Collaborator samples were shipped for TCRbeta analysis as frozen whole blood, isolated PBMCs, or DNA extracted from either sample type. This TCR came from a woman between 35 and 50 years old who had recovered from COVID-19. Specimen: peripheral blood.

CDR3 reads: CASSDGQGIGGYTF. The DNA sequence reads TGTGCCAGCAGTGACGGACAGGGAATCGGCGGCTACACCTTC. Recombination linked TRBV6-4 to TRBJ1-2; TRBD1 agrees with 8 junctional bases. The germline V gene supplies CDR1 MRHNA and CDR2 SNTAGT. Here V drops 2 bases and J drops 8 bases, and the junction holds 7 bases not matched to any gene. The CDR3 measures 14 amino acids from cysteine to phenylalanine. The DNA shown is the 42-base CDR3, in frame from base 1.